This TCR beta chain was captured by sequencing in a study of shared clonotypes between healthy human individuals. General observations from the study: Having only a few donors restricted how much genetic and exposure-history diversity was captured.

The germline V gene encodes CDR1 SGHAT and CDR2 FQNNGV. The CDR3 has 15 residues. After removal of 2 bases from V and 3 bases from J, the junction contained 7 bases not matched to a gene. A remark on this clone: Its specificity is unknown.

Measured with immunoSEQ multiplex PCR; TCRdb has only the in-frame clones, and not every one. The sample includes about 470,000 clones, 75% to 85% of them seen just once. Sequenced: PBMCs. The chain links TRBV11-2 to TRBJ2-7; 7 bases map to TRBD1. The receptor comes from a woman in her 40s in good health. Some clones in this sample may be carry-over from other donors' samples. CDR3: CASSLRQGGGYEQYF. The CDR3 region has the DNA TGTGCCAGCAGCTTAAGACAGGGCGGAGGCTACGAGCAGTACTTC.